The T cell receptor beta chain under discussion was sequenced for a study of cytomegalovirus exposure and HLA in healthy donors. CDR3 length: 14 residues. Germline V gives CDR1 SGHTA, CDR2 FQGNSA. V dropped 5 bases and J dropped 6; count of bases not matched to a gene: 6. Some clones are missing from TCRdb's copy, which holds only in-frame ones; the method was immunoSEQ multiplex PCR. The sample includes over 150,000 clones, over 85% of them seen just once. This TCR was recovered from a woman in her late teens or twenties in good health and CMV-seropositive. The sequencing sample was made of PBMCs. This chain joins TRBV7-2 and TRBJ2-7; 11 bases fit TRBD1. This CDR3 reads CASSGTGTGGEQYF. The CDR3 DNA reads as TGTGCCAGCAGCGGAACCGGGACAGGGGGCGAGCAGTACTTC.